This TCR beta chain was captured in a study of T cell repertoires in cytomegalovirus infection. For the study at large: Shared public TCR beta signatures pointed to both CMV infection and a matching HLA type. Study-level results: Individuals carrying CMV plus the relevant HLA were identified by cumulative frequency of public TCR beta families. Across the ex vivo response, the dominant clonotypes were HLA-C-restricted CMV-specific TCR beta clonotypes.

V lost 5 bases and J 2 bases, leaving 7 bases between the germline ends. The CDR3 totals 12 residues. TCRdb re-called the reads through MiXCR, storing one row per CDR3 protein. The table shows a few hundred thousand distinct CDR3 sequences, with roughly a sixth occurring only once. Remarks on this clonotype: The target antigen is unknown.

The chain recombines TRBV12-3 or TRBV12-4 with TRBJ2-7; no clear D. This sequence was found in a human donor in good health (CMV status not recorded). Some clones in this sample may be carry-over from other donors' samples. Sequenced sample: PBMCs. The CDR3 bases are TGTGCCAGCAGTCACCATGCCTACGAGCAGTACTTC. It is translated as CASSHHAYEQYF.